The text below deals with one TCR beta chain. Antigen specificity is unknown. The sample is drawn from a study of T cells in Graves' hyperthyroidism and ophthalmopathy. Diagnoses used clinical symptoms, serum thyroxine and TRAb, thyroid ultrasound and orbital computed tomography. Study-wide results and caveats: From stable hyperthyroidism, ophthalmopathy was set apart by a 13 V-J model. In the blood, most expanded thyroid clonotypes above 0.001 appeared as well. Model-based prediction identified ophthalmopathy a median about 6 months prior to its onset.

The CDR3 is 16 residues long. Germline V gene sequence: CDR1 SNHLY, CDR2 FYNNEI. V shed 7 bases and J shed 2 bases, with 18 bases lying between them. RNA transcripts served as the template for amplifying TCR beta CDR3 regions. Primed by the HTBI set, a first-round RT-PCR was run on the TCR CDR3. In TCRdb, the multiplex PCR reads were re-called with MiXCR into one record per CDR3 protein. This sample has about 640,000 distinct CDR3 sequences, with 45% found just once. This clonotype was sampled from an adult man with Graves' disease, either hyperthyroidism or ophthalmopathy (not recorded which). The sample comprised peripheral blood or thyroid tissue (not recorded which). The V and J genes are TRBV2 and TRBJ1-5; a possible D gene is TRBD1 (6 bases). In DNA, the CDR3 is TGTGCCAGCAAGAACTACAGGGTTCGCGGCAATCAGCCCCAGCATTTT. This sequence encodes CASKNYRVRGNQPQHF.